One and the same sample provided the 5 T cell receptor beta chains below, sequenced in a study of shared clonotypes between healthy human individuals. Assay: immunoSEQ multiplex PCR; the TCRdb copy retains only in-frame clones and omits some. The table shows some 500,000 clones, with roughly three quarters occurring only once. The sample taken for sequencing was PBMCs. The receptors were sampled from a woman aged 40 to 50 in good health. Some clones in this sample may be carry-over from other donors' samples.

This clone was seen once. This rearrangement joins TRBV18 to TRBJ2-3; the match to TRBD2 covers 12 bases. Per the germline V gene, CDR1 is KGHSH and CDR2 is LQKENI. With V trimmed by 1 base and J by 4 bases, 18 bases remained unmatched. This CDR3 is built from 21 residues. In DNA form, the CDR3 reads TGTGCCAGCTCACCACGACGGGCAGGCCGACTAGCGGGAGAGGATCCAGATACGCAGTATTTT. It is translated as CASSPRRAGRLAGEDPDTQYF.

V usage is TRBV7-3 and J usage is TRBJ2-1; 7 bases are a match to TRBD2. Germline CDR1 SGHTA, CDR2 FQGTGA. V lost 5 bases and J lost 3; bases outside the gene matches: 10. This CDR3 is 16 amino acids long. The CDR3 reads CASSLRNSGFYNEQFF. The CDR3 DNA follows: TGTGCCAGCAGCCTCAGAAATAGCGGGTTCTACAATGAGCAGTTCTTC.

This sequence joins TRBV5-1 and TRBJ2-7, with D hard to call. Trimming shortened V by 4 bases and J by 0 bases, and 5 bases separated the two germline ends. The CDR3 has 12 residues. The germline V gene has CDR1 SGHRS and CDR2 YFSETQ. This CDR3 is CASSESSYEQYF. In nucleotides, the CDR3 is TGCGCCAGCAGCGAAAGCTCCTACGAGCAGTACTTC.

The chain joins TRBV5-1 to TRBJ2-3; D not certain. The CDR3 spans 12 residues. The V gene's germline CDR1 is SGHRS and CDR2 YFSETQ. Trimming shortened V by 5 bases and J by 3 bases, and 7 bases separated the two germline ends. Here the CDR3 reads CASRTATDTQYF. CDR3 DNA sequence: TGCGCCAGCAGAACGGCTACAGATACGCAGTATTTT. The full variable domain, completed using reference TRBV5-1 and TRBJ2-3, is KAGVTQTPRYLIKTRGQQVTLSCSPISGHRSVSWYQQTPGQGLQFLFEYFSETQRNKGNFPGRFSGRQFSNSRSEMNVSTLELGDSALYLCASRTATDTQYFGPGTRLTVL.

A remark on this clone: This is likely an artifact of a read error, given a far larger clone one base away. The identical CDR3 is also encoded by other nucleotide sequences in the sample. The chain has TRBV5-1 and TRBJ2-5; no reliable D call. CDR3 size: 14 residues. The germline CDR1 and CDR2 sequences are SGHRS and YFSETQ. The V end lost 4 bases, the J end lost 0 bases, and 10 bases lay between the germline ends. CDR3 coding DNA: TGCGCCAGCAGCGAAACCAGAAACCAAGAGACCCAGTACTTC. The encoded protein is CASSETRNQETQYF.